This T cell receptor beta chain was profiled in a study of beta chain features in type 1 diabetes. Study-wide results and limits: A pattern of fewer insertions and more deletions at VDJ junctions was seen in type 1 diabetes patients. It was not settled here whether HLA type affects TCRB rearrangement. The naive, central memory and Treg TCRB repertoires of patients appeared to be more similar to one another than those of healthy donors.

V lost 0 bases and J lost 1; bases outside the gene matches: 9. Germline-derived CDR1 and CDR2 are GTSNPN and SVGIG (reference sequence). This CDR3 has 17 amino acids. Remarks on this clone: What it binds is unknown.

In all sorted populations, purity surpassed 95%. The authors reverse transcribed all of the isolated RNA, so sequencing captured expressed TCRB transcripts. Profiling relied on immunoSEQ multiplex PCR, and the TCRdb table lists in-frame clones only, not all of them. The data contain approximately 340,000 clones, around 15% of them singletons. The chain joins TRBV30 to TRBJ2-1; TRBD2 matches at 7 bases. Source material: naive CD4+ T cells from blood. The source is a woman aged 18-29 years in good health. CDR3 DNA: TGTGCCTGGAGTGTAACTACAGGACTAGGGTCCTACAATGAGCAGTTCTTC. Protein: CAWSVTTGLGSYNEQFF.